This T cell receptor (beta chain) was profiled in a study of technical replicates of blood from several donors. Germline V gene lookup returns CDR1 LGHNA and CDR2 YNFKEQ. The CDR3 runs 19 residues. The ends lost 0 bases at V and 3 bases at J; junction bases unmatched: 12. The table came from immunoSEQ multiplex PCR; TCRdb's copy has only in-frame clones and leaves some out. The table shows about 70,000 clones, with approximately 96% occurring only once. The J gene is TRBJ2-4, the V gene TRBV4-2; 9 nucleotides line up with TRBD2. The sample consisted of T cells isolated from PBMCs. The receptor's source is a human donor in good health. Here the CDR3 DNA reads TGTGCCAGCAGCCAAGATCTGTTTATGCTAGCGGGATACAAAAACATTCAGTACTTC. It encodes CASSQDLFMLAGYKNIQYF.